The rows below give T cell receptor beta chains drawn from one sample of a study of cytomegalovirus exposure and HLA in healthy donors. Repertoires were generated with immunoSEQ multiplex PCR, while TCRdb's copy carries only in-frame clones and drops some. There are about 31,000 clones in the sample; 44% occur only once, and around 2% lies in the top ten. The specimen sequenced was PBMCs. These TCRs come from a woman aged 45-59 years in good health and CMV-seronegative. Each CDR3 is given with its conserved first and last residue. A D gene is named only where the DNA matches it firmly. A row's size may be missing; if present it is once, few, many or a size class.

clone_size | j_call | d_call | v_call | cdr3_aa | cdr3_nt
. | TRBJ2-7 | . | TRBV6-1 | CASSDRGRSDEQYF | TGTGCCAGCAGTGACAGGGGTAGGAGCGACGAGCAGTACTTC
. | TRBJ2-5 | TRBD1 | TRBV5-1 | CASSLGTGGQETQYF | TGCGCCAGCAGCTTGGGGACAGGGGGACAAGAGACCCAGTACTTC
. | TRBJ2-5 | . | TRBV19 | CASSISPARTVGNQYF | TGTGCCAGTAGTATTTCCCCGGCTCGGACAGTTGGGAACCAGTACTTC
. | TRBJ2-7 | . | TRBV21-1 | CASSKTTSGAVYEQYF | TGTGCCAGCAGCAAAACTACTAGCGGGGCGGTTTACGAGCAGTACTTC
few | TRBJ2-5 | TRBD2 | TRBV11-2 | CASSQLAGGLETQYF | TGTGCCAGCAGCCAACTAGCGGGGGGTCTGGAGACCCAGTACTTC
. | TRBJ2-7 | . | TRBV6-5 | CASSSGQSPYEQYF | TGTGCCAGCAGCAGCGGACAGTCCCCGTACGAGCAGTACTTC
. | TRBJ2-1 | TRBD2 | TRBV6-4 | CASSDSRLAGVVNEQFF | TGTGCCAGCAGTGACTCGCGACTAGCGGGGGTGGTCAATGAGCAGTTCTTC
once | TRBJ2-5 | TRBD1 | TRBV4-2 | CASSQGYGQGSMETQYF | TGTGCCAGCAGCCAAGGATACGGACAGGGTTCGATGGAGACCCAGTACTTC
. | TRBJ2-2 | . | TRBV19 | CASRSSGELFF | TGTGCCAGTAGGAGCTCCGGGGAGCTGTTTTTT
. | TRBJ1-1 | . | TRBV2 | CASSEARPGMNTEAFF | TGTGCCAGCAGTGAAGCGCGGCCGGGAATGAACACTGAAGCTTTCTTT
. | TRBJ1-1 | . | TRBV7-2 | CASSLLGGTEAFF | TGTGCCAGCAGCTTACTGGGGGGCACTGAAGCTTTCTTT
. | TRBJ2-1 | . | TRBV5-8 | CASSFQGLKDEQFF | TGTGCCAGTAGCTTCCAGGGGCTTAAGGATGAGCAGTTCTTC
few | TRBJ2-7 | . | TRBV2 | CASSSTGNYEQYF | TGTGCCAGCAGCTCAACAGGTAACTACGAGCAGTACTTC
. | TRBJ2-1 | TRBD1 | TRBV5-1 | CASSSGQGVGNEQFF | TGCGCCAGCAGCTCGGGACAGGGGGTAGGAAATGAGCAGTTCTTC
. | TRBJ1-1 | TRBD1 | TRBV7-9 | CASSLGRQGNTEAFF | TGTGCCAGCAGCCTAGGGAGACAGGGGAACACTGAAGCTTTCTTT
few | TRBJ1-2 | . | TRBV21-1 | CASSKALEDREGERPIGYTF | TGTGCCAGCAGCAAAGCGCTCGAGGACAGGGAAGGGGAAAGACCTATCGGCTACACCTTC